This TCR beta chain was sequenced during a study of blood T cell repertoires in COVID-19. Study at large: Sites in the United States, Italy and Spain provided acute and convalescent COVID-19 samples. T cells, B-cell-depleted T cells, or PBMCs provided the cDNA or gDNA that served as material.

In the authors' methods: Nucleated cell counts were estimated from reference gene primer amplification. Sequencing used immunoSEQ multiplex PCR; TCRdb keeps in-frame clones, though not all of them. For V, J and clone size, that table is used; D and trimming come from the DNA. The sample has 200,000 to 300,000 clones; 88% are singletons. This CDR3 spans 16 amino acids. Trimming took 5 bases from V and 2 from J, leaving 16 bases between them. In germline, CDR1 is KGHSH, CDR2 LQKENI. The rearrangement links TRBV18 to TRBJ1-5; the D is unclear. Sequencing input: peripheral blood. The TCR was taken from a young woman with acute or convalescent COVID-19. The chain's CDR3 is CASSTTARIGNQPQHF. In DNA, the CDR3 is TGTGCCAGCTCAACCACGGCCAGGATAGGCAATCAGCCCCAGCATTTT.